These 2 T cell receptor beta chains were sequenced from one sample in a study of T cells in Graves' hyperthyroidism and ophthalmopathy. Researchers amplified the TCR beta CDR3 regions from RNA transcripts. Using the HTBI primer set, a first-round RT-PCR was run on the TCR CDR3. TCRdb processed the multiplex PCR reads anew with MiXCR; each CDR3 protein has one entry. Here the sample spans around 600,000 distinct CDR3 sequences, roughly 14% being singletons. Sequenced material: blood. These receptors all come from a woman aged 50 to 60 with Graves' ophthalmopathy.

In its sample, this clonotype was seen many times. The V call is TRBV5-1, the J call TRBJ2-1; 7 positions agree with TRBD2. Germline loops: CDR1 SGHRS, CDR2 YFSETQ. The CDR3 consists of 15 residues. J gave up 3 bases and V 1 base, and 4 bases lay outside the gene matches. The CDR3 DNA reads as TGCGCCAGCAGCTTGCAATCGGGAGGCTACAATGAGCAGTTCTTC. Encoded protein: CASSLQSGGYNEQFF.

This clonotype appeared many times. The rearrangement uses TRBV7-9 and TRBJ2-7; D unresolved. Germline CDR1 reads SEHNR; CDR2 reads FQNEAQ (reference sequence). With 1 base removed from V and 2 bases from J, the gap between germline ends came to 12 bases. The CDR3 is 15 residues long. The CDR3 DNA is TGTGCCAGCAGCTTAGAGTGGGGTAAGACCTACGAGCAGTACTTC. Protein product: CASSLEWGKTYEQYF.